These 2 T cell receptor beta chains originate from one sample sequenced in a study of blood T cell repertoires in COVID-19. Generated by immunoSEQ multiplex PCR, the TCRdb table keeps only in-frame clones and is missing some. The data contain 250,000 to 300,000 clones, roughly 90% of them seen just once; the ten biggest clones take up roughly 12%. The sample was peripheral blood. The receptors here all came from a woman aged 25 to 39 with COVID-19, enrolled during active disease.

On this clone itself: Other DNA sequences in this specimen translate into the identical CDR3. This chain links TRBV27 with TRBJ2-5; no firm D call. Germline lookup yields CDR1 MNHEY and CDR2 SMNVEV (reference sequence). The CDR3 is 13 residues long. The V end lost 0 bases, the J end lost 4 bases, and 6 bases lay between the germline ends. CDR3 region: CASSLSGRETQYF. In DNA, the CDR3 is TGTGCCAGCAGTTTATCTGGCAGAGAGACCCAGTACTTC.

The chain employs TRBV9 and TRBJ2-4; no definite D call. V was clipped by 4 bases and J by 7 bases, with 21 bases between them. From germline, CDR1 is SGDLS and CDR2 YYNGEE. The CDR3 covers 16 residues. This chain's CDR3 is CASSLFLSSPGNIQYF. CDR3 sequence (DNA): TGTGCCAGCAGCTTATTTTTATCGAGTCCCGGGAACATTCAGTACTTC. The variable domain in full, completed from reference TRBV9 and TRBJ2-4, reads DSGVTQTPKHLITATGQRVTLRCSPRSGDLSVYWYQQSLDQGLQFLIQYYNGEERAKGNILERFSAQQFPDLHSELNLSSLELGDSALYFCASSLFLSSPGNIQYFGAGTRLSVL.